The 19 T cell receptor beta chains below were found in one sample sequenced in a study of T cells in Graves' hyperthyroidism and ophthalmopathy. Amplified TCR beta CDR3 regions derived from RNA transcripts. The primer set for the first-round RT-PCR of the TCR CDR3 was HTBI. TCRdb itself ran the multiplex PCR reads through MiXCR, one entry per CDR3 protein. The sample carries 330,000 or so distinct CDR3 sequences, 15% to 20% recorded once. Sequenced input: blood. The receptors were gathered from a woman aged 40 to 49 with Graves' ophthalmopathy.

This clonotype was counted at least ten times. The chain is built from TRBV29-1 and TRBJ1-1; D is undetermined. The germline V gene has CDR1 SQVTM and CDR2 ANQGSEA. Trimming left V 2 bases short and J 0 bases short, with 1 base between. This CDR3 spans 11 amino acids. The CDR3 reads CSVELNTEAFF. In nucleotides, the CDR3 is TGCAGCGTTGAACTGAACACTGAAGCTTTCTTT.

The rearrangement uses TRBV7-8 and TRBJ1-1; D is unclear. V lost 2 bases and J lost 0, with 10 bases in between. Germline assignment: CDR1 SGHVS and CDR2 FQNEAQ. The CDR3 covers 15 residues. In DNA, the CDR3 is TGTGCCAGCAGCTTACTAGTCAGAATGAACACTGAAGCTTTCTTT. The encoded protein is CASSLLVRMNTEAFF.

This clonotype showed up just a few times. Here the CDR3 reads CASSLGALETQYF. The CDR3 DNA sequence: TGTGCCAGCAGTCTGGGCGCCCTAGAGACCCAGTACTTC. The chain employs TRBV6-1 and TRBJ2-5, with D hard to call. The CDR3 covers 13 residues. Between the trimmed V and J ends, which lost 5 bases and 4 bases, there was a span of 11 bases. Germline assignment: CDR1 MNHNS and CDR2 SASEGT.

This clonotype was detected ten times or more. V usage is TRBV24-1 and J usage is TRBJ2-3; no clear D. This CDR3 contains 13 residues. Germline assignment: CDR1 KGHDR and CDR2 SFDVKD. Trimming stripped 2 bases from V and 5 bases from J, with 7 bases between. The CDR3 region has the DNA TGTGCCACCAGTGATTCTGAGAAAGATACGCAGTATTTT. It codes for CATSDSEKDTQYF.

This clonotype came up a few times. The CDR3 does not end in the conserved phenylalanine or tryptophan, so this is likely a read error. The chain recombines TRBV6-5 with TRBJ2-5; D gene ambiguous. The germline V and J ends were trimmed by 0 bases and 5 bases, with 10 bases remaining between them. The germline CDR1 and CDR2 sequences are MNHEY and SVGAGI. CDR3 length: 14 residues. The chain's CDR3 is CASSYSKVRETQYL. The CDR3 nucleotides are TGTGCCAGCAGTTACTCGAAGGTTCGGGAGACCCAGTACCTC.

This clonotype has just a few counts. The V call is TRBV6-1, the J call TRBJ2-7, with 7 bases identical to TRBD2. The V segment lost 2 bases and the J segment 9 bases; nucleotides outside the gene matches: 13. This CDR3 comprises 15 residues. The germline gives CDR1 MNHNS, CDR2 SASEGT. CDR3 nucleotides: TGTGCCAGCAGTGAAACCGGGGAGGGATTTAGCCCGCAGTACTTC. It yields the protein CASSETGEGFSPQYF.

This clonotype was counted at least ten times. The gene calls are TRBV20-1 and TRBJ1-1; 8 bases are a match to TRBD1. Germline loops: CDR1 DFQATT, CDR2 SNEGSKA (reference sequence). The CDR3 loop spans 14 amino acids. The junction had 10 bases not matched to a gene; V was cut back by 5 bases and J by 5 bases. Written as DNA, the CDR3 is TGCAGTGCTCCAAATGACAGGGGCCGAACTGAAGCTTTCTTT. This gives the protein CSAPNDRGRTEAFF.

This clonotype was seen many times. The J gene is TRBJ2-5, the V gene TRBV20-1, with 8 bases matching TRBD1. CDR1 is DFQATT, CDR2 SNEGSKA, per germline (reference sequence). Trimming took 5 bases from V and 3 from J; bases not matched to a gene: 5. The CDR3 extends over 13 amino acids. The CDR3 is CSASPDREETQYF. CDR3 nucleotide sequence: TGCAGTGCTTCCCCGGACAGGGAAGAGACCCAGTACTTC.

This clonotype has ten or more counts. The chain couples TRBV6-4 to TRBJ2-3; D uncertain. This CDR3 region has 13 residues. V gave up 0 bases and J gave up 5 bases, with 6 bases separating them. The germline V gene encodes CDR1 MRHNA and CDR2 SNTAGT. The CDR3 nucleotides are TGTGCCAGCAGTGACTCGATGGGAGATACGCAGTATTTT. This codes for CASSDSMGDTQYF.

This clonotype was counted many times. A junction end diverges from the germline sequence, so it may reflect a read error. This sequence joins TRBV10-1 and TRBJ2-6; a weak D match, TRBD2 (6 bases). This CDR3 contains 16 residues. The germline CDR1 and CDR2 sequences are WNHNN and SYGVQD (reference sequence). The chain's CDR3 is CASRSQAAGGANVLTF. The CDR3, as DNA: TGCGCCAGCAGGTCTCAGGCAGCCGGAGGGGCCAACGTCCTGACCTTC.

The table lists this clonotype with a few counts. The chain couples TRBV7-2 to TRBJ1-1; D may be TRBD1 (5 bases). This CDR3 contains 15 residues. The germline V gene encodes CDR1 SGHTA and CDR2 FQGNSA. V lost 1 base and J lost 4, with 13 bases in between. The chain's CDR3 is CASSLGAGIFTEAFF. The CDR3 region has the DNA TGTGCCAGCAGCTTAGGGGCAGGGATCTTCACTGAAGCTTTCTTT.

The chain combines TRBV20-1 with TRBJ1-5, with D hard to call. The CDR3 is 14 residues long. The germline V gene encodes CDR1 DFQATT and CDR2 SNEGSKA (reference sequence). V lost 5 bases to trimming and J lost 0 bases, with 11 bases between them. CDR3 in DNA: TGCAGTGCTTGTTCAGATTATAGCAATCAGCCCCAGCATTTT. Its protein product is CSACSDYSNQPQHF.

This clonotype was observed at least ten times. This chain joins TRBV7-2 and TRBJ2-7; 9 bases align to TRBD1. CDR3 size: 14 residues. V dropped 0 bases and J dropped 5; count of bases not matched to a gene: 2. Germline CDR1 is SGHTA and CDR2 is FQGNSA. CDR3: CASSLADRGDEQYF. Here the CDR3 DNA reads TGTGCCAGCAGCTTAGCTGACAGGGGGGACGAGCAGTACTTC.

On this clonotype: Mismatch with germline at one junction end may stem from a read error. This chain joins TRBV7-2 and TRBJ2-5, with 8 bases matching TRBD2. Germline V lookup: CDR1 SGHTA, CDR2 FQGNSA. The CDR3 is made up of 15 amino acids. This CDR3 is CASSFSSGKRETQYF. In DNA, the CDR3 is TGTGCCAGCAGCTTCAGTAGCGGGAAACGAGAGACTCAGTACTTC.

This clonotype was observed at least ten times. DNA of the CDR3: TGTGCCAGCAGCTTGGACCTGACAGGGGGCTCTGGAAACACCATATATTTT. Translation: CASSLDLTGGSGNTIYF. This sequence joins TRBV11-2 and TRBJ1-3, with 9 bases matching TRBD1. CDR3 length equals 17 residues. Germline CDR1 is SGHAT and CDR2 is FQNNGV. The trim removed 3 bases at V and 0 bases at J, leaving 6 bases unmatched.

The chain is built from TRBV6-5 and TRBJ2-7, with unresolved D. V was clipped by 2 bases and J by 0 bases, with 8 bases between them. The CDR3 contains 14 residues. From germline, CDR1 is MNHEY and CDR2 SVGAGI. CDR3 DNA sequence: TGTGCCAGCAGTTACGGGTCGACCTCCTACGAGCAGTACTTC. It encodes CASSYGSTSYEQYF.

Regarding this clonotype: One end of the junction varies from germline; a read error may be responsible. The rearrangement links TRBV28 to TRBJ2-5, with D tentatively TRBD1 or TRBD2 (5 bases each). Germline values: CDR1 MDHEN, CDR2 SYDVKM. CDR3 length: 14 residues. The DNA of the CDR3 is TGCGCCAGCAGCTTATCCGGGACGGAAGAGACCCAGTACTTC. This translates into CASSLSGTEETQYF.

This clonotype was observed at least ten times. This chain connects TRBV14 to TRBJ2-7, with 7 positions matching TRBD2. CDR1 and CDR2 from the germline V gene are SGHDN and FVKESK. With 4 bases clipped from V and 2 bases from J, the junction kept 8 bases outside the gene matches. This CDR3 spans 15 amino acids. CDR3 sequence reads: CASSRRTGLPYEQYF. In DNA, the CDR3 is TGTGCCAGCAGCCGAAGAACGGGACTACCCTACGAGCAGTACTTC.

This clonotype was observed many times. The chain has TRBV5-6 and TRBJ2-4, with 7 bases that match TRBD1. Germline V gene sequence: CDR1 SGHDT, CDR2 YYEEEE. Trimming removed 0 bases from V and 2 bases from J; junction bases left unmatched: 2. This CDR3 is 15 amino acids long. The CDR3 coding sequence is TGTGCCAGCAGCTTGGGACAGGGAACCAAAAACATTCAGTACTTC. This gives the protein CASSLGQGTKNIQYF.